The 19 T cell receptor beta chains reported below all come from one sample, sequenced in a study of identical twins (dated by TCRdb to 2015 to 2016). The receptor library was made with 5' RACE. Data came from an Illumina HiSeq 2000. TCRdb reworked the public reads: Q25 trimming with fastp, MiXCR clone assembly, productive beta chains retained. Under each unique CDR3 protein, matching rows form one entry showing the most common genes and DNA. This sample holds 600,000 to 700,000 distinct CDR3 sequences; 20% to 25% were observed only once. Approximately 4.3% of the sample is held by the ten biggest clonotypes. This sample also appeared in a second study, on T cells expressing NK-cell markers.

The specimen was PBMCs. The receptors were sampled from a woman aged 18-29 years in good health.

This clonotype appeared a few times. V and J are TRBV12-3 or TRBV12-4 and TRBJ2-5, with D uncertain. V shed 3 bases and J shed 9 bases, with 17 bases lying between them. This CDR3 is 14 amino acids long. CDR3 protein: CASSLWGVLGAQYF. The CDR3 nucleotides are TGTGCCAGCAGTTTGTGGGGTGTTCTTGGGGCCCAGTACTTC.

This clonotype was counted a few times. The J gene is TRBJ2-7, the V gene TRBV20-1; 10 bases agree with TRBD2. This CDR3 region has 15 residues. The germline CDR1 and CDR2 sequences are DFQATT and SNEGSKA (reference sequence). After removal of 0 bases from V and 5 bases from J, the junction contained 7 bases not matched to a gene. The chain's CDR3 is CSARDLAGVSDEQYF. The DNA for the CDR3 is TGCAGTGCTAGAGATCTAGCGGGAGTCTCGGACGAGCAGTACTTC.

The chain uses TRBV29-1 and TRBJ2-7, with 11 bases identical to TRBD2. CDR1 SQVTM and CDR2 ANQGSEA come from the germline V gene. The CDR3 loop spans 15 amino acids. J was trimmed by 3 bases and V by 7 bases; bases with no gene match: 11. The CDR3 bases are TGCAGCGGCCTTTCCTTAGCGGGAGGGAGCTACGAGCAGTACTTC. Amino acids: CSGLSLAGGSYEQYF.

V and J are TRBV12-3 or TRBV12-4 and TRBJ1-1; D is uncertain. The V end was cut by 7 bases, the J end by 2 bases, with 11 bases between. The CDR3 totals 13 residues. For the CDR3, the DNA is TGTGCCAGCAAAAACGTAGGTAACACTGAAGCTTTCTTT. It yields the protein CASKNVGNTEAFF.

This clonotype has only a few counts. The J gene is TRBJ2-1, the V gene TRBV11-2; tentatively, D is TRBD2 (6 bases). The CDR3 runs to 15 residues. V lost 4 bases and J lost 0, with 10 bases in between. CDR1 SGHAT and CDR2 FQNNGV come from the germline V gene. The CDR3 loop is CASSSGRDSYNEQFF. CDR3 DNA sequence: TGTGCCAGCAGCTCTGGGCGGGACTCCTACAATGAGCAGTTCTTC.

The chain links TRBV3-1 to TRBJ2-5; TRBD1 matches at 7 bases. Trimming at V came to 5 bases and at J to 5 bases, leaving 23 bases not matched to a gene. This CDR3 has 19 amino acids. Germline V CDR1 and CDR2: LGHDT, YNNKEL (reference sequence). DNA for the CDR3: TGTGCCAGCAGCTTCGGGACAGAAGAAGAATGTTGGACTGCCGAGACCCAGTACTTC. As protein: CASSFGTEEECWTAETQYF.

V is TRBV7-9 and J is TRBJ2-7; D unclear. V lost 4 bases and J 5 bases, leaving 9 bases between the germline ends. Germline V gives CDR1 SEHNR, CDR2 FQNEAQ (reference sequence). The CDR3 contains 12 residues. This chain's CDR3 is CASSSGSDEQYF. The CDR3 bases are TGTGCCAGCAGCTCTGGGTCCGACGAGCAGTACTTC.

The CDR3 sequence is CSASTGAGGHETQYF. For the CDR3, the DNA is TGCAGTGCTAGTACGGGAGCGGGAGGGCACGAGACCCAGTACTTC. This chain joins TRBV20-1 and TRBJ2-5; 10 nucleotides agree with TRBD2. J gave up 5 bases and V 3 bases, and 9 bases lay outside the gene matches. The CDR3 has 15 amino acids. Germline V lookup: CDR1 DFQATT, CDR2 SNEGSKA (reference sequence).

The chain joins TRBV28 to TRBJ2-3; D unclear. Trimming pared 4 bases from V and 4 bases from J, leaving 15 bases between. The germline gives CDR1 MDHEN, CDR2 SYDVKM. The CDR3 has 15 amino acids. CDR3 DNA sequence: TGTGCCAGCAGTTCGTTGGCTGTTGGGGCAGATACGCAGTATTTT. This sequence encodes CASSSLAVGADTQYF. Complete variable domain (other parts from reference TRBV28 and TRBJ2-3): DVKVTQSSRYLVKRTGEKVFLECVQDMDHENMFWYRQDPGLGLRLIYFSYDVKMKEKGDIPEGYSVSREKKERFSLILESASTNQTSMYLCASSSLAVGADTQYFGPGTRLTVL.

This clonotype was seen a handful of times. The rearrangement links TRBV7-8 to TRBJ2-1, with D unclear. Looked up from germline, CDR1 is SGHVS and CDR2 is FQNEAQ. The germline V and J ends were trimmed by 5 bases and 8 bases, with 7 bases remaining between them. CDR3 length equals 11 residues. CDR3 loop: CASSLFHEQFF. DNA for the CDR3: TGTGCCAGCAGCCTCTTTCATGAGCAGTTCTTC.

V usage is TRBV6-2 or TRBV6-3 and J usage is TRBJ1-1; D possibly corresponds to TRBD1 (5 bases). The CDR3 covers 13 residues. V was trimmed by 11 bases and J by 1 base, leaving 14 bases between them. Germline V gene sequence: CDR1 MNHEY, CDR2 SVGEGT. The CDR3 loop reads CAASRRGNTEAFF. The CDR3 region has the DNA TGTGCCGCCAGCAGGAGGGGGAACACTGAAGCTTTCTTT.

The genes are TRBV15 and TRBJ1-5, with a weak D call TRBD1 (5 bases). Germline assignment: CDR1 LNHNV and CDR2 YYDKDF (reference sequence). Trimming pared 0 bases from V and 1 base from J, leaving 10 bases between. There are 16 residues in the CDR3. The CDR3 DNA sequence: TGTGCCACCAGCAGAGAGTACGGGGCAAGCAATCAGCCCCAGCATTTT. It specifies CATSREYGASNQPQHF.

This clonotype appeared many times. The V gene is TRBV20-1, the J gene TRBJ2-3; tentatively, D is TRBD2 (6 bases). The CDR3 contains 13 residues. From germline, CDR1 is DFQATT and CDR2 SNEGSKA (reference sequence). The V gene lost 3 bases and the J gene lost 1 base, with 8 bases spanning the gap. DNA for the CDR3: TGCAGTGCTAGCGGGAGAGGCACAGATACGCAGTATTTT. Translating gives CSASGRGTDTQYF.

The chain joins TRBV6-5 to TRBJ2-3; D possibly uses TRBD1 or TRBD2 (6 bases each). Germline-derived CDR1 and CDR2 are MNHEY and SVGAGI. This CDR3 comprises 17 residues. Trimming cost V 0 bases and J 5 bases, with 18 bases left between them. CDR3 region: CASSYSIQGGSGDTQYF. The CDR3 DNA sequence: TGTGCCAGCAGTTACTCGATACAGGGAGGTTCAGGAGATACGCAGTATTTT.

The gene calls are TRBV5-1 and TRBJ1-1, with D possibly being TRBD1 (5 bases). This CDR3 region has 14 residues. Germline CDR1 SGHRS, CDR2 YFSETQ. Deletions cut 5 bases from V and 1 base from J, with 12 bases between. The CDR3 here is CASSNQGGNTEAFF. CDR3 coding DNA: TGCGCCAGCAGTAATCAGGGCGGGAACACTGAAGCTTTCTTT. Full variable domain (missing parts from reference TRBV5-1 and TRBJ1-1): KAGVTQTPRYLIKTRGQQVTLSCSPISGHRSVSWYQQTPGQGLQFLFEYFSETQRNKGNFPGRFSGRQFSNSRSEMNVSTLELGDSALYLCASSNQGGNTEAFFGQGTRLTVV.

The chain links TRBV5-1 to TRBJ1-6; no clear D. In germline, CDR1 is SGHRS, CDR2 YFSETQ. V lost 4 bases and J lost 8, with 10 bases in between. The CDR3 extends over 13 amino acids. This chain's CDR3 is CASSDGADSPLHF. DNA for the CDR3: TGCGCCAGCAGCGACGGAGCGGATTCACCCCTCCACTTT.

This rearrangement joins TRBV6-5 to TRBJ2-7, with TRBD2 matching over 13 bases. The trim removed 6 bases at V and 5 bases at J, leaving 7 bases unmatched. CDR1 and CDR2 from the germline V gene are MNHEY and SVGAGI. There are 15 residues in the CDR3. CDR3 nucleotides: TGTGCCAGCAGCCTTACTAGCGGGAGGGCCCACGAGCAGTACTTC. It codes for CASSLTSGRAHEQYF.

V is TRBV6-5 and J is TRBJ1-1; D unclear. CDR1 and CDR2 (germline): MNHEY, SVGAGI. The length of the CDR3 is 15 residues. Trimming removed 2 bases from V and 8 bases from J, with 18 bases in between. CDR3 sequence (DNA): TGTGCCAGCAGTTACATAAGGCAAGTTACACGGGAAGCTTTCTTT. Its translation: CASSYIRQVTREAFF.

V and J are TRBV6-9 and TRBJ2-1; 15 bases align to TRBD2. Germline V gene lookup returns CDR1 MNHGY and CDR2 SVAAGI. This CDR3 has 23 amino acids. Losses at the gene ends were 2 bases for V and 5 bases for J; bases not matched to a gene: 22. This chain's CDR3 is CASSYTPGLAGGGGVKKHNEQFF. CDR3 in DNA: TGTGCCAGCAGTTATACCCCGGGACTAGCGGGAGGAGGTGGGGTCAAGAAACACAATGAGCAGTTCTTC.